These T cell receptor beta chains were read from a single sample in a study of T cell responses to AZD1222 COVID-19 vaccine. The protocol was immunoSEQ multiplex PCR, while the TCRdb copy is restricted to in-frame clones and leaves out a portion. The sample holds roughly 100,000 clones, approximately 84% seen once. Sequences were derived from peripheral blood, sampled on day 0 of AZD1222 vaccination. These receptors all stem from an adult in good health. The CDR3 runs from the conserved cysteine through the conserved F or W. The D gene is left open where the match is weak. Clone size is given for some rows only: seen once, a few or many times, or a class if the clone is expanded.

13	TRBV7-2	TRBJ1-5	few	-	CASSLRTHQPQHF	TGTGCCAGCAGCCTAAGGACTCATCAGCCCCAGCATTTT
15	TRBV9	TRBJ1-5	-	-	CASSRDGYSNQPQHF	TGTGCCAGCAGCCGAGACGGGTATAGCAATCAGCCCCAGCATTTT
13	TRBV5-4	TRBJ2-3	-	TRBD2	CASSLAGGDTQYF	TGTGCCAGCAGCTTAGCGGGAGGAGATACGCAGTATTTT
13	TRBV5-1	TRBJ2-5	-	TRBD1	CASSRTGEETQYF	TGCGCCAGCAGCAGGACAGGGGAAGAGACCCAGTACTTC
14	TRBV9	TRBJ2-7	-	-	CASSVVTSGGEQYF	TGTGCCAGCAGCGTAGTAACCAGCGGCGGCGAGCAGTACTTC
14	TRBV9	TRBJ1-3	-	-	CASSPRGAGNTIYF	TGTGCCAGCAGCCCTAGAGGGGCTGGAAACACCATATATTTT
15	TRBV28	TRBJ2-7	-	TRBD1	CASSAPGQGSLEQYF	TGTGCCAGCAGTGCCCCGGGACAGGGTTCCCTCGAGCAGTACTTC
14	TRBV7-9	TRBJ2-3	-	TRBD2	CASSTAGGTDTQYF	TGTGCCAGCAGCACAGCGGGGGGCACAGATACGCAGTATTTT
14	TRBV7-2	TRBJ2-1	-	-	CASSPRTGHNEQFF	TGTGCCAGCAGCCCCCGGACTGGGCACAATGAGCAGTTCTTC
15	TRBV4-2	TRBJ1-4	-	-	CASSQDWGPNEKLFF	TGTGCCAGCAGCCAAGATTGGGGACCTAATGAAAAACTGTTTTTT
16	TRBV10-3	TRBJ1-5	-	TRBD1	CAISERGQGGGQPQHF	TGTGCCATCAGTGAAAGGGGACAGGGAGGCGGTCAGCCCCAGCATTTT
17	TRBV7-2	TRBJ2-3	-	TRBD2	CASSLALSGSGTDTQYF	TGTGCCAGCAGCTTAGCCCTCAGCGGGAGCGGTACAGATACGCAGTATTTT
11	TRBV29-1	TRBJ1-2	once	-	CSVIRDYGYTF	TGCAGCGTCATCCGGGACTATGGCTACACCTTC
14	TRBV27	TRBJ2-2	-	-	CASSIDAGYGELFF	TGTGCCAGCAGCATCGATGCGGGGTACGGGGAGCTGTTTTTT
12	TRBV24-1	TRBJ1-1	-	TRBD1	CATSEPTGGAFF	TGTGCCACCAGTGAGCCTACAGGGGGAGCTTTCTTT
17	TRBV7-8	TRBJ2-5	-	TRBD1	CASSLGTRQGARETQYF	TGTGCCAGCAGCTTAGGCACCCGGCAGGGGGCGCGGGAGACCCAGTACTTC
17	TRBV28	TRBJ1-6	once	TRBD1	CASSSAKTGGRNSPLHF	TGTGCCAGCAGCAGTGCCAAGACAGGGGGGCGCAATTCACCCCTCCACTTT
17	TRBV5-1	TRBJ1-5	-	-	CASSLAAGSYSNQPQHF	TGCGCCAGCAGCTTGGCCGCGGGTAGTTATAGCAATCAGCCCCAGCATTTT
12	TRBV29-1	TRBJ2-3	-	-	CSVQAGVNTQYF	TGCAGCGTTCAGGCAGGGGTAAACACGCAGTATTTT
16	TRBV7-2	TRBJ1-1	few	-	CASSFFPDKLNTEAFF	TGTGCCAGCAGCTTCTTTCCGGACAAATTAAACACTGAAGCTTTCTTT
15	TRBV14	TRBJ1-2	few	TRBD1	CASSQQGQGLNGYTF	TGTGCCAGCAGCCAACAAGGACAGGGTTTGAATGGCTACACCTTC
14	TRBV7-2	TRBJ2-2	once	-	CASSFDTNTGELFF	TGTGCCAGCAGCTTCGACACGAACACCGGGGAGCTGTTTTTT
13	TRBV6-5	TRBJ1-1	-	-	CASSRRGNTEAFF	TGTGCCAGCAGTCGCAGGGGTAACACTGAAGCTTTCTTT
14	TRBV14	TRBJ1-5	-	-	CASSLAGVGQPQHF	TGTGCCAGCAGCCTCGCCGGGGTGGGGCAGCCCCAGCATTTT
13	TRBV12-3/TRBV12-4	TRBJ2-3	few	-	CASSLVFTDTQYF	TGTGCCAGCAGTTTGGTGTTCACAGATACGCAGTATTTT
15	TRBV4-1	TRBJ1-1	-	-	CASSQGSGRDTEAFF	TGCGCCAGCAGCCAAGGGTCCGGGCGGGACACTGAAGCTTTCTTT
15	TRBV5-1	TRBJ2-2	-	-	CASSLAPGAGGELFF	TGCGCCAGCAGCTTGGCCCCAGGGGCTGGCGGGGAGCTGTTTTTT
15	TRBV7-9	TRBJ1-2	-	-	CASSLALTSSYGYTF	TGTGCCAGCAGCTTGGCCCTTACGTCGAGCTATGGCTACACCTTC
14	TRBV4-3	TRBJ1-2	-	TRBD1	CASSLTGGSEGYTF	TGCGCCAGCAGCCTGACAGGGGGCTCAGAGGGCTACACCTTC
13	TRBV2	TRBJ1-5	-	-	CASSWGLNQPQHF	TGTGCCAGCAGTTGGGGGCTTAATCAGCCCCAGCATTTT
13	TRBV15	TRBJ2-7	-	-	CATSRGGNYEQYF	TGTGCCACCAGCAGAGGGGGTAACTACGAGCAGTACTTC